The clone carrying this T cell receptor beta chain was counted between two and nine times. Its matching antigen is unknown. TCRB transcripts that were expressed got sequenced, as all of the isolated RNA had been reverse transcribed. Measured with immunoSEQ multiplex PCR; TCRdb has only the in-frame clones, and not every one. In the table there are around 650,000 clones, around 12% of which are singletons. Germline assignment: CDR1 SNHLY and CDR2 FYNNEI. The ends were cut back, 3 bases at V and 3 bases at J, with 0 bases in the middle. The CDR3 is 11 residues long. The sample originates from a study of beta chain features in type 1 diabetes. Overall study findings and caveats: There was a moderate but significant shortening of TCRB CDR3s in all four CD4+ subsets of Type 1 diabetes patients.

What was sequenced was naive CD4+ T cells from blood. The chain is built from TRBV2 and TRBJ2-1; D ambiguous. The clonotype originates from a man younger than 40 with type 1 diabetes. CDR3 sequence: CASSDYNEQFF. The CDR3 DNA follows: TGTGCCAGCAGTGACTACAATGAGCAGTTCTTC.